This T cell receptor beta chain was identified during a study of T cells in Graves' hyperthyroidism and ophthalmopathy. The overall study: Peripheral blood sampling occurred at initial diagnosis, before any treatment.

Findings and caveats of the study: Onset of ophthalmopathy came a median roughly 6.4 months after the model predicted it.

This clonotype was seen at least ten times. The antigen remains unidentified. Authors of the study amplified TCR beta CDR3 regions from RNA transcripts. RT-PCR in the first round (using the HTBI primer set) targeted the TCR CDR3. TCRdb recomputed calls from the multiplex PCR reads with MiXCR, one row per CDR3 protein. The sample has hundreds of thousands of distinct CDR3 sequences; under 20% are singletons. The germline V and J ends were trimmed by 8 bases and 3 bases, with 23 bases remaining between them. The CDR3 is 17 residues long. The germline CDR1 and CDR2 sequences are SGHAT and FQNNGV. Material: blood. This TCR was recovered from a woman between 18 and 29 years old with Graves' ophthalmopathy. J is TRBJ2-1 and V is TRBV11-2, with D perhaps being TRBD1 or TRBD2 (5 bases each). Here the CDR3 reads CASGRLPVGELYNEQFF. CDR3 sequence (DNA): TGTGCCAGCGGTAGGCTCCCTGTAGGGGAGCTCTACAATGAGCAGTTCTTC.